The 8 T cell receptor beta chains reported below all come from one sample, sequenced in a study of blood T cell repertoires in COVID-19. Using immunoSEQ multiplex PCR, the repertoire was profiled, and TCRdb retains in-frame clones only, with some absent. The sample includes tens of thousands of clones, approximately 85% of them seen just once. The source material was peripheral blood. The receptor set was obtained from a middle-aged man with active COVID-19.

This clone was seen only a few times. The V call is TRBV5-5, the J call TRBJ2-3, with D perhaps TRBD1 (6 bases). The CDR3 spans 15 residues. Germline lookup yields CDR1 SGHKS and CDR2 YYEKEE (reference sequence). V was cut by 0 bases and J by 0 bases, with 8 bases left in between. The CDR3 nucleotides read TGTGCCAGCAGCTTGGCCGACAGGAGCACAGATACGCAGTATTTT. It specifies CASSLADRSTDTQYF.

The V call is TRBV7-9, the J call TRBJ1-6; D possibly corresponds to TRBD1 (6 bases). V was trimmed by 1 base and J by 7 bases, leaving 11 bases between them. Germline values: CDR1 SEHNR, CDR2 FQNEAQ (reference sequence). This CDR3 comprises 15 residues. In nucleotides, the CDR3 is TGTGCCAGCAGCTTAGAGGCAGGGGCGAATTCACCCCTCCACTTT. Amino acids: CASSLEAGANSPLHF. Full variable domain (missing parts from reference TRBV7-9 and TRBJ1-6): DTGVSQNPRHKITKRGQNVTFRCDPISEHNRLYWYRQTLGQGPEFLTYFQNEAQLEKSRLLSDRFSAERPKGSFSTLEIQRTEQGDSAMYLCASSLEAGANSPLHFGNGTRLTVT.

The rearrangement uses TRBV7-2 and TRBJ1-3; D is possibly TRBD1 (5 bases). CDR3 length: 19 residues. CDR1 and CDR2 (germline): SGHTA, FQGNSA. Trimming took 5 bases from V and 0 from J, leaving 23 bases between them. DNA for the CDR3: TGTGCCAGCAGCCCCCGGTCAGGGTCCTATCCAAGCTCTGGAAACACCATATATTTT. Amino acids: CASSPRSGSYPSSGNTIYF. The full variable domain, rest sourced from reference TRBV7-2 and TRBJ1-3, is GAGVSQSPSNKVTEKGKDVELRCDPISGHTALYWYRQSLGQGLEFLIYFQGNSAPDKSGLPSDRFSAERTGGSVSTLTIQRTQQEDSAVYLCASSPRSGSYPSSGNTIYFGEGSWLTVV.

Only a few counts were recorded for this clone. This chain links TRBV5-1 with TRBJ1-1; 8 bases align to TRBD1. Germline V lookup: CDR1 SGHRS, CDR2 YFSETQ. The V and J ends lost 3 bases and 7 bases, in that order; junction bases with no gene match: 5. The CDR3 covers 13 residues. The CDR3 region has the DNA TGCGCCAGCAGCTATAGACAGGGGTATGAAGCTTTCTTT. It codes for CASSYRQGYEAFF.

The chain is built from TRBV3-1 (or the pseudogene TRBV3-2) and TRBJ1-4; 7 bases align to TRBD1. V was clipped by 4 bases and J by 7 bases; unmatched bases: 9. This CDR3 is 15 amino acids long. From germline, CDR1 is LGHDT and CDR2 YNNKEL (reference sequence). DNA for the CDR3: TGTGCCAGCAGCCTTAAAACAGGGGCAAGTGAAAAACTGTTTTTT. Its translation is CASSLKTGASEKLFF.

This sequence joins TRBV12-5 and TRBJ2-6; 9 bases fit TRBD1. Germline V gene sequence: CDR1 LGHNT, CDR2 FRNRAP. Trimming removed 0 bases from V and 0 bases from J; junction bases left unmatched: 9. The CDR3 spans 20 residues. CDR3 nucleotides: TGTGCTAGTGGTTTGGTAGGAGTGGACAGGGGACCCTCTGGGGCCAACGTCCTGACTTTC. This sequence encodes CASGLVGVDRGPSGANVLTF.

V usage is TRBV6-6 and J usage is TRBJ2-7, with D uncertain. The ends were cut back, 0 bases at V and 1 base at J, with 7 bases in the middle. This CDR3 has 14 amino acids. Germline loops: CDR1 MNHNY, CDR2 SVGAGI (reference sequence). In DNA form, the CDR3 reads TGTGCCAGCAGTTACTCGAGAACTTCCTACGAGCAGTACTTC. Protein: CASSYSRTSYEQYF.

This rearrangement joins TRBV6-1 to TRBJ1-5; D might be TRBD1 (6 bases). Trimming pared 2 bases from V and 3 bases from J, leaving 14 bases between. Germline CDR1 reads MNHNS; CDR2 reads SASEGT. The CDR3 runs to 16 residues. This CDR3 reads CASSESGTRSNQPQHF. The CDR3 DNA is TGTGCCAGCAGTGAATCCGGGACACGCTCCAATCAGCCCCAGCATTTT.